This T cell receptor (beta chain) was recovered during a study of blood T cell repertoires in COVID-19. Overall study context: Acute and convalescent COVID-19 samples came from the United States, Italy and Spain.

Repertoires were generated with immunoSEQ multiplex PCR, while TCRdb's copy carries only in-frame clones and drops some. This repertoire shows about 320,000 clones, about 87% found once; its top ten account for around 8.9%. Study members were between roughly 18 and 100 years old and lived in 20 to 25 US regions. Cohort 3 donors counted as recovered after two negative PCRs, clearance, or resolved symptoms. V was pared by 3 bases and J by 5 bases, with 6 bases of the junction left unmatched. Germline CDR1 reads LNHNV; CDR2 reads YYDKDF (reference sequence). The length of the CDR3 is 15 residues. The V and J genes are TRBV15 and TRBJ2-5, with 10 bases lining up with TRBD1. The source is a woman aged 18-35 years who had recovered from COVID-19. Sequenced input: PBMCs or T cells enriched from blood (not recorded which). DNA for the CDR3: TGTGCCACCAGCAGGAGGGACAGGGGCGGGGAGACCCAGTACTTC. This encodes CATSRRDRGGETQYF.